This TCR beta chain was sequenced for a study of blood T cells in healthy people across ages. General study results and limits: Naive and antigen-experienced cells could not be conclusively compared, given unsorted PBMCs.

PBMCs numbering at least 6.5 million were isolated per sample. This clonotype was detected only a few times. Its antigen is currently unknown. Germline-derived CDR1 and CDR2 are SGHRS and YFSETQ. The CDR3 runs to 15 residues. Trimming cost V 4 bases and J 1 base; bases outside gene matches: 2. The authors ran a second PCR of about 7 to 11 cycles using a sample-barcoded 5' primer and a J-beta primer mix. TCRdb reprocessed the 5' RACE reads via MiXCR and lists one record per CDR3 protein. The sample gives about 780,000 distinct CDR3 sequences, about half of which show up once; 18% is in the top ten. This chain links TRBV5-1 with TRBJ2-2, with 9 nucleotides matching TRBD2. This TCR was recovered from a man at least 80 years old in good health. Sequenced: blood. The CDR3 DNA reads as TGCGCCAGCAGCCCAGCGGGAGGGAACACCGGGGAGCTGTTTTTT. This codes for CASSPAGGNTGELFF. Filled out from reference TRBV5-1 and TRBJ2-2, the complete variable domain reads KAGVTQTPRYLIKTRGQQVTLSCSPISGHRSVSWYQQTPGQGLQFLFEYFSETQRNKGNFPGRFSGRQFSNSRSEMNVSTLELGDSALYLCASSPAGGNTGELFFGEGSRLTVL.